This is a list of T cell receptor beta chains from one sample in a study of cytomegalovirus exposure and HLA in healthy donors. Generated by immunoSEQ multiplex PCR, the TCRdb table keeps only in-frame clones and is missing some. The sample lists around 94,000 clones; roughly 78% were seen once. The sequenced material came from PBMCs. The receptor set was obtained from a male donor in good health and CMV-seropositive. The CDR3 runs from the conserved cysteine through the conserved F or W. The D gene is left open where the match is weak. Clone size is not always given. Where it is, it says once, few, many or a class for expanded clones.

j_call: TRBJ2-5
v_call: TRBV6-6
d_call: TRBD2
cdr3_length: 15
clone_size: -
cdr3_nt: TGTGCCAGCAGAACCGGGACTAGCATTTTCGAGACCCAGTACTTC
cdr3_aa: CASRTGTSIFETQYF

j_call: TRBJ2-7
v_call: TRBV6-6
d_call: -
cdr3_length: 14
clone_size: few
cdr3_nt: TGTGCCAGCGGAGAAACAGGGAAGTCCTACGAGCAGTACTTC
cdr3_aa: CASGETGKSYEQYF

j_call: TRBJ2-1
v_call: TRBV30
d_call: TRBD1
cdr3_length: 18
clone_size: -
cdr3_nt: TGTGCCTGGAGTGGATCGACAGGGGGTTACTCCTCCTACAATGAGCAGTTCTTC
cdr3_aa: CAWSGSTGGYSSYNEQFF

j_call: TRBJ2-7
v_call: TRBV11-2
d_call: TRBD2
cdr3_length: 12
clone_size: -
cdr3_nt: TGTGCCAGCATAGCGGGCCCCTACGAGCAGTACTTC
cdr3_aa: CASIAGPYEQYF

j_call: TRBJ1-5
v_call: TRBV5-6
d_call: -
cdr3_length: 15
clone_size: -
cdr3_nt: TGTGCCAGCAGCTTTAGGGACACCATCAATCAGCCCCAGCATTTT
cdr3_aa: CASSFRDTINQPQHF

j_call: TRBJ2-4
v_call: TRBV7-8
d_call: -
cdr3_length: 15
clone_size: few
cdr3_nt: TGTGCCAGCAGCTCCGAGGTTGGTTCCAAAAACATTCAGTACTTC
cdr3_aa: CASSSEVGSKNIQYF

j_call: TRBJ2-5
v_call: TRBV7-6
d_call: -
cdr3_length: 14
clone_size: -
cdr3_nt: TGTGCCAGCAGCTTGTCAGGGCAGGGTGAGACCCAGTACTTC
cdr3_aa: CASSLSGQGETQYF

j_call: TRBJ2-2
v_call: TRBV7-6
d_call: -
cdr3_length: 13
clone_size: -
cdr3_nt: TGTGCCAGCAGATGGGACTTTTCCGGGGAGCTGTTTTTT
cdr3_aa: CASRWDFSGELFF

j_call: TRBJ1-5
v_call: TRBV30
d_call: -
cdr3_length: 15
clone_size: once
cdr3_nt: TGTGCCTGGAGTCCCGGGGGGGCGTCCAATCAGCCCCAGCATTTT
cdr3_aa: CAWSPGGASNQPQHF

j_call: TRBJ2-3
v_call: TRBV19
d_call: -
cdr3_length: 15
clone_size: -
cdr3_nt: TGTGCCAGTAGTCTCATACTCGTTCGCACAGATACGCAGTATTTT
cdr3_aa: CASSLILVRTDTQYF

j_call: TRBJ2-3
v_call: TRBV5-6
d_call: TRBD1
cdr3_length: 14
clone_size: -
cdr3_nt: TGTGCCAGCAGCACGGGACAGGGGGCGGATACGCAGTATTTT
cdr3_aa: CASSTGQGADTQYF

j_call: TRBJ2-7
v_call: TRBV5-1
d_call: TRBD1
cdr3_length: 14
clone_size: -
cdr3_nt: TGCGCCAGCAGCTTACGGGACAGGGGCCACGAGCAGTACTTC
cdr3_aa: CASSLRDRGHEQYF

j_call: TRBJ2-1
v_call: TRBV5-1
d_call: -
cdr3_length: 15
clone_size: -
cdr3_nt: TGCGCCAGCAGCTTTAGCGGAGAGCGCTACAATGAGCAGTTCTTC
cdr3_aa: CASSFSGERYNEQFF

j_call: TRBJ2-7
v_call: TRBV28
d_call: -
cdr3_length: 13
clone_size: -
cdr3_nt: TGTGCCAGCCTTCACAGGGTCTTCAACGAGCAGTACTTC
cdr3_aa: CASLHRVFNEQYF

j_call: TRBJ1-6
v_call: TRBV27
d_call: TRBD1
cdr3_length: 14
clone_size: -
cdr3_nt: TGTGCCAGCAGTCTACAGGGGGCCAATTCACCCCTCCACTTT
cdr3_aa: CASSLQGANSPLHF

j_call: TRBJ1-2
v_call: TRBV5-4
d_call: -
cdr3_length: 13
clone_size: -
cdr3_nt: TGTGCCAGCAGCACCCGGACAGACTATGGCTACACCTTC
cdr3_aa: CASSTRTDYGYTF